Following are 31 T cell receptor beta chains from one sample sequenced in a study of blood T cell repertoires in COVID-19. Libraries were prepared by immunoSEQ multiplex PCR; TCRdb keeps only in-frame clonotypes and omits some of them. The data hold 100,000 to 150,000 clones, with about three quarters observed a single time. The sequencing sample was made of peripheral blood. Receptors originate from a woman aged 70-85 years with acute or convalescent COVID-19.

The chain combines TRBV27 with TRBJ2-1; D may be TRBD1 (6 bases). Looked up from germline, CDR1 is MNHEY and CDR2 is SMNVEV (reference sequence). Trimming shortened V by 6 bases and J by 4 bases, and 10 bases separated the two germline ends. The CDR3 is 13 amino acids. CDR3 amino acids: CASSPRGYNEQFF. The CDR3 DNA sequence: TGTGCCAGCAGCCCAAGGGGGTACAATGAGCAGTTCTTC.

This clone has a single count. The CDR3 sequence: CASRELAGDEQFF. The DNA of the CDR3 is TGTGCCAGTAGGGAACTAGCAGGCGATGAGCAGTTCTTC. This chain joins TRBV19 and TRBJ2-1, with D tentatively TRBD2 (6 bases). In germline, CDR1 is LNHDA, CDR2 SQIVND (reference sequence). The CDR3 contains 13 residues. The V gene lost 6 bases and the J gene lost 8 bases, with 14 bases spanning the gap.

The rearrangement uses TRBV6-1 and TRBJ1-4, with unresolved D. The germline V gene encodes CDR1 MNHNS and CDR2 SASEGT. V was shortened by 3 bases and J by 8 bases, with 13 bases between the two germline ends. This CDR3 spans 14 amino acids. CDR3 amino acids: CASSEGPGGEKLFF. CDR3 DNA sequence: TGTGCCAGCAGTGAGGGCCCGGGAGGCGAAAAACTGTTTTTT.

J is TRBJ2-5 and V is TRBV18; D gene uncertain. Trimming left V 3 bases short and J 1 base short, with 3 bases between. The CDR3 covers 12 residues. Germline lookup yields CDR1 KGHSH and CDR2 LQKENI. This CDR3 reads CASSPLQETQYF. In DNA, the CDR3 is TGTGCCAGCTCACCCCTCCAAGAGACCCAGTACTTC.

The CDR3 here is CATSRQAFNEKLFF. In DNA form, the CDR3 reads TGTGCCACCAGCAGACAGGCTTTTAATGAAAAACTGTTTTTT. The rearrangement links TRBV15 to TRBJ1-4; no firm D call. Trimming pared 2 bases from V and 4 bases from J, leaving 8 bases between. The germline V gene has CDR1 LNHNV and CDR2 YYDKDF (reference sequence). This CDR3 contains 14 residues.

The genes are TRBV27 and TRBJ1-1, with 7 bases that match TRBD1. This CDR3 comprises 13 residues. Unmatched junction bases numbered 6, after V lost 5 bases and J lost 6 bases. Germline V gives CDR1 MNHEY, CDR2 SMNVEV (reference sequence). The CDR3 DNA sequence: TGTGCCAGCAGTCCCTCAGGACAGGCTGAAGCTTTCTTT. Translation: CASSPSGQAEAFF.

V usage is TRBV30 and J usage is TRBJ2-2, with a weak D call TRBD1 (6 bases). V was trimmed by 2 bases and J by 5 bases, leaving 12 bases between them. The CDR3 consists of 14 residues. Germline assignment: CDR1 GTSNPN and CDR2 SVGIG (reference sequence). The CDR3: CAWSQGMETGELFF. The CDR3 bases are TGTGCCTGGAGTCAGGGGATGGAGACCGGGGAGCTGTTTTTT. Together with reference TRBV30 and TRBJ2-2, the CDR3 gives the full variable domain: SQTIHQWPATLVQPVGSPLSLECTVEGTSNPNLYWYRQAAGRGLQLLFYSVGIGQISSEVPQNLSASRPQDRQFILSSKKLLLSDSGFYLCAWSQGMETGELFFGEGSRLTVL.

The chain uses TRBV23-1 and TRBJ1-2; D not resolved. TRBV23-1 has ORF status, its function being uncertain. Trimming took off 3 bases at V and 8 bases at J, with 10 bases between the two ends. The CDR3 extends over 12 amino acids. CDR3 region: CASSHPLRGYTF. The CDR3 DNA reads TGCGCCAGCAGTCACCCCCTCAGGGGCTACACCTTC.

The chain combines TRBV28 with TRBJ2-1, with 8 bases lining up with TRBD1. This CDR3 is 17 amino acids long. Trimming took 3 bases from V and 5 from J; bases not matched to a gene: 12. Germline loops: CDR1 MDHEN, CDR2 SYDVKM. CDR3 nucleotides: TGTGCCAGCAGTTTGCGAAGGACAGGGATGATTGACAATGAGCAGTTCTTC. Translation gives CASSLRRTGMIDNEQFF.

With regard to this clone: Compared with germline, one end of the junction differs, possibly owing to a read error. The chain carries TRBV3-1 (or the pseudogene TRBV3-2) and TRBJ2-7; the D gene is possibly TRBD1 (6 bases). This CDR3 comprises 15 residues. Germline V gene sequence: CDR1 LGHDT, CDR2 YNNKEL (reference sequence). CDR3 nucleotides: TGTGCCACCAGCAGGGGTGAAGTGGGCGGTTACGAGCAGTACTTC. It yields the protein CATSRGEVGGYEQYF.

The rearrangement links TRBV28 to TRBJ1-6, with D possibly matching TRBD1 (5 bases). The germline V gene encodes CDR1 MDHEN and CDR2 SYDVKM. The CDR3 runs 14 residues. Trimming stripped 6 bases from V and 3 bases from J, with 9 bases between. This CDR3 is CASRPTDYNSPLHF. The CDR3 coding sequence is TGTGCCAGCAGACCGACAGACTATAATTCACCCCTCCACTTT.

The chain carries TRBV7-8 and TRBJ1-1; 10 bases align to TRBD1. CDR1 and CDR2 (germline): SGHVS, FQNEAQ. This CDR3 has 15 amino acids. V was clipped by 7 bases and J by 7 bases; unmatched bases: 12. The CDR3 is CASTVRDRGIVEAFF. In nucleotides, the CDR3 is TGTGCCAGCACCGTCCGGGACAGGGGAATTGTTGAAGCTTTCTTT.

V gene TRBV5-1 combines with J gene TRBJ1-2; tentative D call: TRBD1 (5 bases). The V end was cut by 0 bases, the J end by 0 bases, with 12 bases between. In germline, CDR1 is SGHRS, CDR2 YFSETQ. The length of the CDR3 is 16 residues. This CDR3 reads CASSLGSGQTNYGYTF. The CDR3 coding sequence is TGCGCCAGCAGCTTGGGGTCAGGGCAGACTAACTATGGCTACACCTTC.

This chain uses TRBV5-1 with TRBJ1-1, with 8 bases lining up with TRBD1. This CDR3 is 15 amino acids long. V lost 0 bases to trimming and J lost 3 bases; unmatched junction nucleotides: 4. Germline CDR1 and CDR2: SGHRS and YFSETQ. In DNA form, the CDR3 reads TGCGCCAGCAGCTTGGACAGGGGGGATTACACTGAAGCTTTCTTT. Translated: CASSLDRGDYTEAFF.

This clone has only one observation. The chain links TRBV7-2 to TRBJ2-7, with TRBD1 matching 10 bases. The J segment lost 3 bases and the V segment lost 5 bases, leaving 10 bases of the junction unmatched. The CDR3 runs 16 residues. CDR1 and CDR2 (germline): SGHTA, FQGNSA. CDR3 nucleotide sequence: TGTGCCAGCAGCCCCCGGGACAGGGGAAGAGGCTACGAGCAGTACTTC. It is translated as CASSPRDRGRGYEQYF.

The chain couples TRBV9 to TRBJ2-5; 14 bases are a match to TRBD2. The CDR3 has 17 residues. With V trimmed by 0 bases and J by 3 bases, 4 bases remained unmatched. Germline lookup yields CDR1 SGDLS and CDR2 YYNGEE. CDR3 sequence reads: CASSVEGGLAGEETQYF. CDR3 DNA: TGTGCCAGCAGCGTAGAAGGGGGACTAGCGGGAGAAGAGACCCAGTACTTC.

The rearrangement joins TRBV7-2 to TRBJ1-2, with D perhaps TRBD1 (5 bases). The germline CDR1 and CDR2 sequences are SGHTA and FQGNSA. This CDR3 spans 15 amino acids. V dropped 1 base and J dropped 9 bases, with 18 bases sitting between them. In DNA form, the CDR3 reads TGTGCCAGCAGCTTAGTTACATCCCCTCAGGGCAGCTACACCTTC. This gives the protein CASSLVTSPQGSYTF.

The chain links TRBV3-1 (or the pseudogene TRBV3-2) to TRBJ2-3, with 9 bases matching TRBD1. The V and J ends lost 5 bases and 1 base, in that order; junction bases with no gene match: 1. The CDR3 covers 14 residues. Germline CDR1 reads LGHDT; CDR2 reads YNNKEL (reference sequence). CDR3: CASSWTGGTDTQYF. The CDR3 nucleotides are TGTGCCAGCAGCTGGACAGGGGGCACAGATACGCAGTATTTT.

The chain carries TRBV5-1 and TRBJ2-3, with 7 bases fitting TRBD2. The CDR3 covers 15 residues. The germline gives CDR1 SGHRS, CDR2 YFSETQ. V dropped 3 bases and J dropped 5; count of bases not matched to a gene: 9. CDR3 protein: CASSYPSGGEDTQYF. The CDR3 nucleotides are TGCGCCAGCAGCTATCCTAGCGGAGGTGAAGATACGCAGTATTTT.

V gene TRBV2 combines with J gene TRBJ2-2; 9 nucleotides match TRBD1. The CDR3 runs to 15 residues. CDR1 SNHLY and CDR2 FYNNEI come from the germline V gene. The junction had 7 bases not matched to a gene; V was cut back by 7 bases and J by 4 bases. DNA for the CDR3: TGTGCCAGCACCACCGGACAGGGGAGCACCGGGGAGCTGTTTTTT. As protein: CASTTGQGSTGELFF.

This clone has only a few counts. The chain combines TRBV5-6 with TRBJ2-3; 7 nucleotides line up with TRBD1. The germline gives CDR1 SGHDT, CDR2 YYEEEE. The CDR3 totals 14 residues. After removal of 4 bases from V and 2 bases from J, the junction contained 4 bases not matched to a gene. The CDR3 DNA reads as TGTGCCAGCAGCAAACAGGGGATCACAGATACGCAGTATTTT. Amino acids: CASSKQGITDTQYF.

V gene TRBV5-4 combines with J gene TRBJ1-3; the D is unclear. CDR1 and CDR2 from the germline V gene are SGHNT and YYREEE (reference sequence). CDR3 size: 14 residues. Trimming pared 0 bases from V and 1 base from J, leaving 5 bases between. This CDR3 reads CASSLDISGNTIYF. The CDR3 DNA sequence: TGTGCCAGCAGCTTGGATATATCTGGAAACACCATATATTTT.

The CDR3 here is CASGLGQINEQFF. CDR3 DNA sequence: TGTGCTAGTGGTTTGGGTCAGATCAATGAGCAGTTCTTC. The chain joins TRBV12-5 to TRBJ2-1, with D uncertain. The CDR3 length is 13 residues. Trimming took 1 base from V and 6 from J, leaving 7 bases between them. Germline CDR1 reads LGHNT; CDR2 reads FRNRAP. The whole variable domain, remainder taken from reference TRBV12-5 and TRBJ2-1, is DARVTQTPRHKVTEMGQEVTMRCQPILGHNTVFWYRQTMMQGLELLAYFRNRAPLDDSGMPKDRFSAEMPDATLATLKIQPSEPRDSAVYFCASGLGQINEQFFGPGTRLTVL.

The DNA for the CDR3 is TGTGCCAGCAGTTACGGTGGGGGGATCAATTCACCCCTCCACTTT. Protein sequence: CASSYGGGINSPLHF. The rearrangement joins TRBV6-5 to TRBJ1-6; D possibly corresponds to TRBD1 (5 bases). The CDR3 sequence is 15 residues long. Germline V gives CDR1 MNHEY, CDR2 SVGAGI. The V and J ends lost 2 bases and 7 bases respectively, with 12 bases between them.

This chain joins TRBV30 and TRBJ2-2; D might be TRBD2 (5 bases). CDR3 length: 14 amino acids. Germline CDR1 and CDR2: GTSNPN and SVGIG (reference sequence). V gave up 4 bases and J gave up 6 bases, with 15 bases separating them. The CDR3 reads CAWTPVRRAGELFF. In DNA form, the CDR3 reads TGTGCCTGGACTCCAGTCCGGCGGGCCGGGGAGCTGTTTTTT.

The V call is TRBV7-3, the J call TRBJ2-3; the D gene is possibly TRBD2 (6 bases). The CDR3 extends over 13 amino acids. V gave up 4 bases and J gave up 6 bases, with 11 bases separating them. CDR1 is SGHTA and CDR2 is FQGTGA in the germline V gene. CDR3 loop: CASSSRDSDTQYF. DNA of the CDR3: TGTGCCAGCAGCTCCCGGGACTCCGATACGCAGTATTTT.

This chain joins TRBV7-9 and TRBJ2-4; D might be TRBD2 (5 bases). CDR3 length: 15 amino acids. The V and J ends lost 2 bases and 10 bases respectively, with 18 bases between them. Germline V gene sequence: CDR1 SEHNR, CDR2 FQNEAQ (reference sequence). The CDR3 sequence is CASSLREGLGEIQYF. DNA of the CDR3: TGTGCCAGCAGCTTAAGAGAGGGTTTAGGTGAGATTCAGTACTTC. The complete variable domain, with remaining parts taken from reference TRBV7-9 and TRBJ2-4, reads DTGVSQNPRHKITKRGQNVTFRCDPISEHNRLYWYRQTLGQGPEFLTYFQNEAQLEKSRLLSDRFSAERPKGSFSTLEIQRTEQGDSAMYLCASSLREGLGEIQYFGAGTRLSVL.

The CDR3 nucleotides are TGCGCCAGCAGTGCTACCCCAGGGAATGAGCAGTTCTTC. Its translation: CASSATPGNEQFF. The chain has TRBV10-1 and TRBJ2-1; D is perhaps TRBD1 (5 bases). CDR1 WNHNN and CDR2 SYGVQD come from the germline V gene (reference sequence). The V and J ends lost 4 bases and 7 bases respectively, with 11 bases between them. This CDR3 is 13 amino acids long.

CDR3 amino acids: CASSNDGQGIYGYTF. In DNA, the CDR3 is TGTGCCAGTAGTAACGACGGACAGGGCATCTATGGCTACACCTTC. The V and J genes are TRBV19 and TRBJ1-2, with 8 bases identical to TRBD1. CDR1 is LNHDA, CDR2 SQIVND, per germline (reference sequence). Germline trimming cut 4 bases from V and 4 bases from J; bases unmatched to any gene: 8. The length of the CDR3 is 15 residues.

The CDR3 spells CASKLAGAVQETQYF. The DNA for the CDR3 is TGTGCCAGCAAGCTAGCGGGGGCCGTACAAGAGACCCAGTACTTC. The chain combines TRBV2 with TRBJ2-5; TRBD2 agrees at 10 bases. Looked up from germline, CDR1 is SNHLY and CDR2 is FYNNEI. V lost 7 bases to trimming and J lost 2 bases; unmatched junction nucleotides: 7. This CDR3 is built from 15 residues.

The chain has TRBV2 and TRBJ1-4; D ambiguous. V was clipped by 6 bases and J by 8 bases, with 16 bases between them. Germline CDR1 reads SNHLY; CDR2 reads FYNNEI. The CDR3 runs 14 residues. The CDR3, as DNA: TGTGCCAGCAGCCCGTTGCCGGGGAACGAAAAACTGTTTTTT. Encoded protein: CASSPLPGNEKLFF.